Here is one TCR beta chain with its context. These data are taken from a study of cytomegalovirus exposure and HLA in healthy donors. This CDR3 is 14 amino acids long. Germline V lookup: CDR1 MNHNS, CDR2 SASEGT. With V trimmed by 4 bases and J by 6 bases, 7 bases remained unmatched. PCR employed 60 Vbeta and 13 Jbeta primers. The assay was immunoSEQ multiplex PCR, and TCRdb's table has in-frame clones only and misses some. Of 70,000 to 90,000 clones listed, roughly 77% are singletons. The sample comprised PBMCs. This clonotype originated in a man aged 60 to 75 in good health and CMV-seronegative. The chain carries TRBV6-1 and TRBJ1-1; 8 bases align to TRBD1. The CDR3 loop reads CASSGSPGGAEAFF. The CDR3 DNA follows: TGTGCCAGCAGTGGATCCCCAGGGGGCGCTGAAGCTTTCTTT.